The TCR beta chain described here comes from a study of T cell changes during pregnancy in multiple sclerosis. Germline V gene sequence: CDR1 LGHNA, CDR2 YNFKEQ. Trimming cost V 2 bases and J 2 bases, with 16 bases left between them. The CDR3 is made up of 17 amino acids. The method was immunoSEQ multiplex PCR; TCRdb's version includes in-frame clones alone and lacks a portion of them. The sample holds 45,000 or so clones; 91% are singletons and the top ten take 2.5% to 3%. The sequencing here drew on CD8+ T cells from peripheral blood mononuclear cells, taken in the second trimester of pregnancy. This chain links TRBV4-2 with TRBJ2-1, with a weak D call TRBD2 (5 bases). This clonotype was obtained from a female donor with multiple sclerosis, enrolled in a pregnancy study. The CDR3 bases are TGTGCCAGCAGCCAACTCCCCGGGGTCGCCGCCTACAATGAGCAGTTCTTC. It codes for CASSQLPGVAAYNEQFF.